These T cell receptor beta chains were read from a single sample in a study of blood T cell repertoires in COVID-19. Some clones are missing from TCRdb's copy, which holds only in-frame ones; the method was immunoSEQ multiplex PCR. The sample holds under 350,000 clones, 86% seen once. The specimen sequenced was peripheral blood. The receptors were gathered from a man younger than 30 with active or convalescent COVID-19. The CDR3 runs from the conserved cysteine through the conserved F or W. The D gene is left open where the match is weak. Expanded clones get a size class; other rows say once, few or many, or leave the size out.

once | TRBJ1-4 | - | TRBV6-5 | CASSRDFNEKLFF | TGTGCCAGCAGTCGGGATTTTAATGAAAAACTGTTTTTT
- | TRBJ1-1 | - | TRBV6-5 | CASSYGGARTEAFF | TGTGCCAGCAGTTACGGAGGGGCCCGAACTGAAGCTTTCTTT
- | TRBJ1-1 | - | TRBV4-1 | CASSQEPGRVRSNTEAFF | TGCGCCAGCAGCCAAGAGCCGGGCAGGGTTCGGTCGAACACTGAAGCTTTCTTT
- | TRBJ2-2 | - | TRBV7-6 | CASSRTGFHKAGELFF | TGTGCCAGCAGCCGAACAGGGTTTCATAAGGCCGGGGAGCTGTTTTTT
- | TRBJ2-7 | - | TRBV5-6 | CASSPGWGQGFLF | TGTGCCAGCAGCCCTGGGTGGGGTCAGGGGTTCCTCTTC
- | TRBJ1-3 | - | TRBV11-1 | CASSLQGTGNTIYF | TGTGCCAGTTCGTTGCAGGGGACGGGAAACACCATATATTTT
- | TRBJ1-6 | TRBD1 | TRBV4-2 | CASTPATGSQNSPLHF | TGTGCCAGCACCCCTGCGACAGGGAGCCAAAATTCACCCCTCCACTTT
- | TRBJ2-5 | TRBD1 | TRBV28 | CASSRSEGTALETQYF | TGTGCCAGCAGTCGCTCCGAGGGGACAGCGCTAGAGACCCAGTACTTC
- | TRBJ2-5 | - | TRBV24-1 | CATSDRNLFSGVETQYF | TGTGCCACCAGTGATCGAAACCTTTTTAGCGGAGTCGAGACCCAGTACTTC
- | TRBJ1-5 | - | TRBV12-5 | CASGLPSGINQPQHF | TGTGCTAGTGGTTTGCCCTCGGGTATCAATCAGCCCCAGCATTTT
- | TRBJ1-1 | TRBD1 | TRBV9 | CASSATGQNTEAFF | TGTGCCAGCAGCGCGACAGGGCAGAACACTGAAGCTTTCTTT
- | TRBJ2-6 | TRBD1 | TRBV7-9 | CASRHGTAGANVLTF | TGTGCCAGCAGACACGGGACAGCTGGGGCCAACGTCCTGACTTTC
- | TRBJ2-1 | TRBD2 | TRBV19 | CASRTSGSNSEQFF | TGTGCCAGTAGGACTAGCGGGAGCAACAGTGAGCAGTTCTTC
- | TRBJ2-5 | TRBD2 | TRBV6-5 | CASTPIAGDRETQYF | TGTGCCAGCACTCCCATAGCGGGAGATCGGGAGACCCAGTACTTC
- | TRBJ1-5 | - | TRBV2 | CASRSRDYVDQPQHF | TGTGCCAGCAGATCCCGGGATTACGTCGATCAGCCCCAGCATTTT
few | TRBJ2-7 | TRBD1 | TRBV11-2 | CASRRLVGTGSYEQYF | TGTGCCAGCAGGCGACTAGTCGGGACAGGGTCCTACGAGCAGTACTTC
- | TRBJ2-7 | - | TRBV6-2/TRBV6-3 | CASSPADEQYF | TGTGCCAGCAGCCCCGCGGACGAGCAGTACTTC
- | TRBJ1-1 | - | TRBV6-5 | CASSYSPSVGGAFF | TGTGCCAGCAGTTACTCCCCCTCGGTCGGTGGAGCTTTCTTT
- | TRBJ1-5 | - | TRBV3-1/TRBV3-2 | CASSQEEPNRGQPQHF | TGTGCCAGCAGCCAAGAGGAGCCGAATAGGGGGCAGCCCCAGCATTTT
once | TRBJ1-5 | TRBD1 | TRBV30 | CAWSSTGGRPQHF | TGTGCCTGGAGTTCAACAGGGGGTCGGCCCCAGCATTTT
once | TRBJ2-4 | - | TRBV6-2/TRBV6-3 | CASSYPGVENIQYF | TGTGCCAGCAGTTACCCGGGGGTGGAAAACATTCAGTACTTC
- | TRBJ2-7 | - | TRBV11-2 | CASSPARVSYEQYF | TGTGCCAGCAGCCCCGCCCGCGTTTCCTACGAGCAGTACTTC
once | TRBJ1-2 | TRBD1 | TRBV7-9 | CASSPTGTGYGYTF | TGTGCCAGCAGCCCCACAGGGACAGGCTATGGCTACACCTTC
- | TRBJ2-5 | - | TRBV2 | CASLGQAKWQTQYF | TGTGCCAGCTTGGGTCAGGCCAAGTGGCAGACCCAGTACTTC
- | TRBJ1-6 | TRBD1 | TRBV6-5 | CASSYGQGIVNSPLHF | TGTGCCAGCAGTTACGGACAGGGTATCGTCAATTCACCCCTCCACTTT
- | TRBJ1-3 | - | TRBV5-1 | CASSLAGRGNTIYF | TGCGCCAGCAGCTTAGCGGGGCGAGGAAACACCATATATTTT
- | TRBJ2-5 | TRBD1 | TRBV28 | CASRASAVPGQGWLEETQYF | TGTGCCAGCAGAGCCTCAGCGGTCCCGGGACAGGGGTGGTTAGAAGAGACCCAGTACTTC
- | TRBJ1-2 | TRBD1 | TRBV30 | CAWSEWDRGGYTF | TGTGCCTGGAGTGAGTGGGACAGGGGTGGCTACACCTTC
- | TRBJ2-1 | - | TRBV24-1 | CATSDDSPDLYNEQFF | TGTGCCACCAGTGATGACAGTCCGGATCTTTACAATGAGCAGTTCTTC
- | TRBJ2-1 | - | TRBV6-5 | CASSYSSGSSYNEQFF | TGTGCCAGCAGTTACTCCTCGGGGAGCTCCTACAATGAGCAGTTCTTC
- | TRBJ1-5 | TRBD1 | TRBV2 | CASSEWEQGFGQPQHF | TGTGCCAGCAGTGAATGGGAACAGGGGTTTGGACAGCCCCAGCATTTT
- | TRBJ1-5 | - | TRBV24-1 | CATSTGNQPQHF | TGTGCCACCAGTACAGGGAATCAGCCCCAGCATTTT
- | TRBJ2-7 | TRBD2 | TRBV14 | CASSSGSSEQYF | TGTGCCAGCTCTAGCGGGAGTTCCGAGCAGTACTTC
- | TRBJ2-7 | - | TRBV7-2 | CASAGPSYEQYF | TGTGCCAGCGCGGGGCCGTCCTACGAGCAGTACTTC
- | TRBJ2-5 | - | TRBV6-5 | CASSYRPGAVLETQYF | TGTGCCAGCAGTTACCGTCCAGGGGCCGTCCTCGAGACCCAGTACTTC
- | TRBJ1-2 | - | TRBV19 | CASRIQGPNYGYTF | TGTGCCAGCAGAATTCAGGGGCCTAACTATGGCTACACCTTC
- | TRBJ2-7 | - | TRBV27 | CASSLSQLADEQYF | TGTGCCAGCAGTTTATCGCAACTAGCAGACGAGCAGTACTTC
- | TRBJ1-2 | TRBD1 | TRBV9 | CASSAQGDGYTF | TGTGCCAGCAGCGCACAGGGGGATGGCTACACCTTC
- | TRBJ1-1 | - | TRBV2 | CASSDRGSHTEAFF | TGTGCCAGCAGTGATAGGGGCAGTCACACTGAAGCTTTCTTT
- | TRBJ2-1 | - | TRBV24-1 | CATSQYNEQFF | TGTGCCACCAGCCAGTACAATGAGCAGTTCTTC
- | TRBJ2-7 | - | TRBV12-3/TRBV12-4 | CASSLGAEQYF | TGTGCCAGCAGTTTAGGGGCCGAGCAGTACTTC
- | TRBJ2-6 | - | TRBV7-3 | CASSLRIGQSGANVLTF | TGTGCCAGCAGCTTAAGAATTGGGCAGTCTGGGGCCAACGTCCTGACTTTC
- | TRBJ2-2 | TRBD2 | TRBV5-4 | CASSLELAETGELFF | TGTGCCAGCAGCTTGGAGCTAGCGGAAACCGGGGAGCTGTTTTTT
- | TRBJ2-3 | - | TRBV19 | CASTSSDTQYF | TGTGCCAGTACGTCTAGCGATACGCAGTATTTT
- | TRBJ2-5 | - | TRBV5-1 | CASRRGETQYF | TGCGCCTCTAGGCGGGGAGAGACCCAGTACTTC
once | TRBJ1-4 | - | TRBV28 | CASSSNSGVNEKLFF | TGTGCCAGCAGTTCAAATTCCGGGGTGAATGAAAAACTGTTTTTT
- | TRBJ2-1 | TRBD2 | TRBV11-2 | CASSPYGASGGRDEQFF | TGTGCCAGCAGCCCCTATGGGGCTAGCGGAGGGAGGGATGAGCAGTTCTTC
- | TRBJ2-3 | - | TRBV2 | CASSETGTDTQYF | TGTGCCAGCAGTGAGACTGGCACAGATACGCAGTATTTT
- | TRBJ1-2 | - | TRBV5-1 | CASSLAGLSYGYTF | TGCGCCAGCAGCTTGGCAGGTTTGAGCTATGGCTACACCTTC
- | TRBJ1-5 | TRBD1 | TRBV6-5 | CASSPGTGGVQPQHF | TGTGCCAGCAGTCCCGGGACAGGGGGCGTTCAGCCCCAGCATTTT
once | TRBJ2-1 | - | TRBV11-3 | CASSPRVTLSNEQFF | TGTGCCAGCAGCCCCCGGGTTACCCTGTCCAATGAGCAGTTCTTC
once | TRBJ1-4 | - | TRBV19 | CASKVPGSRNEKLFF | TGTGCCAGTAAAGTACCGGGGTCCAGAAATGAAAAACTGTTTTTT